This T cell receptor beta chain is drawn from a study of blood T cell repertoires in COVID-19. In the study overall: Collection of acute and convalescent COVID-19 samples took place in the United States, Italy and Spain.

Under the authors' procedure: Researchers report that nucleated cell counts were estimated from reference gene primer amplification. Only in-frame clones appear in the TCRdb table, and some are missing; sequencing was by immunoSEQ multiplex PCR. That table furnishes V, J and clone size, whereas the DNA furnished D and trimming. The repertoire holds around 150,000 clones, with approximately 80% as singletons. The V end lost 3 bases, the J end lost 2 bases, and 14 bases lay between the germline ends. Germline values: CDR1 SGHTS, CDR2 YDEGEE. The CDR3 is 16 amino acids. Followed over time, Seattle patients had been enrolled while infection was active.

Sequenced sample: peripheral blood. The clonotype originates from a woman aged 35 to 49 with COVID-19, enrolled during active disease. The chain recombines TRBV5-8 with TRBJ2-2, with D possibly being TRBD1 (5 bases). Here the CDR3 DNA reads TGTGCCAGCAGCTCTCGTGCGGACATTAACACCGGGGAGCTGTTTTTT. Its translation: CASSSRADINTGELFF.